This T cell receptor beta chain originates from a study of cytomegalovirus exposure and HLA in healthy donors. Study outcomes and limitations: The only immune exposure information that was available was CMV serostatus. Rarity characterized most TCR sequences, yet some public TCRs appeared in many donors. With further analysis later on, most CMV-associated TCR beta chains appeared HLA-restricted. With high specificity and sensitivity, the classifier reportedly diagnosed cytomegalovirus status.

Germline CDR1 is GTSNPN and CDR2 is SVGIG (reference sequence). This CDR3 has 14 residues. Trimming shortened V by 1 base and J by 2 bases, and 10 bases separated the two germline ends. On this clone: What it recognizes is unknown.

Vbeta (60) and Jbeta (13) primers were used in the PCR. Clones were sequenced by immunoSEQ multiplex PCR, and TCRdb holds only the in-frame ones, with some missing. The repertoire holds fewer than 300,000 clones, with roughly 88% as singletons. Sequenced: PBMCs. The chain combines TRBV30 with TRBJ2-3; D ambiguous. The clonotype originates from a man aged 40-55 years in good health and CMV-seropositive. The DNA of the CDR3 is TGTGCCTGGAGTGCTACAGAGAACACAGATACGCAGTATTTT. Translated, it gives CAWSATENTDTQYF.